The 19 T cell receptor beta chains below were found in one sample sequenced in a study of monozygotic twins with inflammatory bowel disease. One entry per CDR3 protein, without DNA, is what TCRdb gives after re-calling the 5' RACE reads. The clone table shows about 99,000 distinct CDR3 sequences, with the ten largest holding under 2.5%. Source material: blood. The receptors derive from a human donor with ulcerative colitis or Crohn's disease, or a healthy co-twin of an affected twin (not recorded which).

The chain recombines TRBV27 with TRBJ1-6; as DNA is missing, the TRBD1 call by TCRdb cannot be tested. From germline, CDR1 is MNHEY and CDR2 SMNVEV (reference sequence). The CDR3 loop spans 14 amino acids. CDR3 protein: CASSFKQGSSPLHF.

This chain connects TRBV19 to TRBJ2-5; TCRdb calls TRBD1, which cannot be checked without DNA. This CDR3 is 14 amino acids long. Germline V gene data show CDR1 as LNHDA and CDR2 as SQIVND (reference sequence). CDR3 loop: CASRQGANGETQYF.

This chain joins TRBV2 and TRBJ1-2. The CDR3 has 14 residues. Looked up from germline, CDR1 is SNHLY and CDR2 is FYNNEI. This CDR3 is CASIKDVHNYGYTF.

The chain is built from TRBV6-5 and TRBJ1-5; absent DNA, TCRdb's TRBD1 call cannot be checked. This CDR3 has 18 amino acids. CDR1 and CDR2 from the germline V gene are MNHEY and SVGAGI. The chain's CDR3 is CASSYTQPGQGSNQPQHF.

The rearrangement links TRBV5-1 to TRBJ2-2; TCRdb outputs TRBD1, but without DNA this stays unchecked. The CDR3 contains 16 residues. The germline V gene encodes CDR1 SGHRS and CDR2 YFSETQ. CDR3 sequence reads: CASTTDRSSNTGELFF.

The rearrangement joins TRBV7-2 to TRBJ2-7. Germline CDR1 reads SGHTA; CDR2 reads FQGNSA. The CDR3 totals 13 residues. CDR3 loop: CASSHTASYEQYF.

CDR3 sequence: CASRIRTDNEQFF. The chain has TRBV11-2 and TRBJ2-1; lacking DNA, the TRBD2 call made by TCRdb goes unchecked. CDR1 is SGHAT and CDR2 is FQNNGV in the germline V gene. The CDR3 extends over 13 amino acids.

This chain uses TRBV7-2 with TRBJ2-1; without DNA, the TCRdb call of TRBD2 cannot be checked. Germline V gene lookup returns CDR1 SGHTA and CDR2 FQGNSA. The CDR3 is 15 amino acids. The CDR3 spells CASSSTSGGAIEQFF.

The rearrangement links TRBV7-2 to TRBJ2-1. Per germline, CDR1 SGHTA and CDR2 FQGNSA. CDR3 size: 11 residues. The CDR3 protein is CASSLVEEQFF. The complete variable domain, with remaining parts taken from reference TRBV7-2 and TRBJ2-1, reads GAGVSQSPSNKVTEKGKDVELRCDPISGHTALYWYRQSLGQGLEFLIYFQGNSAPDKSGLPSDRFSAERTGGSVSTLTIQRTQQEDSAVYLCASSLVEEQFFGPGTRLTVL.

The chain joins TRBV20-1 to TRBJ2-3; TCRdb selects TRBD2, and the lack of DNA leaves this call unchecked. In germline, CDR1 is DFQATT, CDR2 SNEGSKA (reference sequence). This CDR3 has 15 amino acids. This CDR3 reads CSATRRETSTDTQYF.

V usage is TRBV6-5 and J usage is TRBJ1-6; as DNA is missing, the TRBD1 call by TCRdb cannot be tested. This CDR3 is built from 12 residues. Germline assignment: CDR1 MNHEY and CDR2 SVGAGI. The CDR3 protein is CASSYRGSPLHF.

This chain joins TRBV20-1 and TRBJ2-3. CDR3 length: 14 residues. From germline, CDR1 is DFQATT and CDR2 SNEGSKA (reference sequence). This CDR3 is CSARDISVADTQYF.

The rearrangement links TRBV6-2 or TRBV6-3 to TRBJ2-1; the D call of TRBD2 rests on TCRdb alone, since no DNA is present to check it. Germline CDR1 MNHEY, CDR2 SVGEGT. This CDR3 comprises 13 residues. The CDR3 sequence: CASKKLALNEQFF.

This chain connects TRBV28 to TRBJ2-6; TCRdb reports TRBD1, a call that lacks DNA to check it against. Germline V gene data show CDR1 as MDHEN and CDR2 as SYDVKM. CDR3 size: 15 residues. CDR3 residues: CASRDSSSGANVLTF. The full variable domain, its missing parts supplied by reference TRBV28 and TRBJ2-6, is DVKVTQSSRYLVKRTGEKVFLECVQDMDHENMFWYRQDPGLGLRLIYFSYDVKMKEKGDIPEGYSVSREKKERFSLILESASTNQTSMYLCASRDSSSGANVLTFGAGSRLTVL.

V gene TRBV3-1 combines with J gene TRBJ2-5. Germline V CDR1 and CDR2: LGHDT, YNNKEL (reference sequence). The CDR3 is 15 amino acids. The CDR3 protein is CASSQQRSYQETQYF.

This chain links TRBV3-1 with TRBJ1-5; absent DNA, TCRdb's TRBD1 call cannot be checked. CDR3 length equals 18 residues. Looked up from germline, CDR1 is LGHDT and CDR2 is YNNKEL (reference sequence). CDR3 region: CASSQDPRTGTRNQPQHF. The full variable domain, its missing parts supplied by reference TRBV3-1 and TRBJ1-5, is DTAVSQTPKYLVTQMGNDKSIKCEQNLGHDTMYWYKQDSKKFLKIMFSYNNKELIINETVPNRFSPKSPDKAHLNLHINSLELGDSAVYFCASSQDPRTGTRNQPQHFGDGTRLSIL.

The chain uses TRBV7-8 and TRBJ2-7; absent DNA, TCRdb's TRBD1 call cannot be checked. Germline V gene sequence: CDR1 SGHVS, CDR2 FQNEAQ. The CDR3 is 14 amino acids. CDR3: CASSLAGTGYEQYF.

The chain is built from TRBV5-1 and TRBJ1-1; with no DNA, the TCRdb D assignment of TRBD1 cannot be verified. The CDR3 has 14 amino acids. Germline-derived CDR1 and CDR2 are SGHRS and YFSETQ. The CDR3 protein is CASSLTGGGGEAFF.

CDR3 sequence reads: CASSLGASGLNEQFF. This rearrangement joins TRBV5-1 to TRBJ2-1; the TCRdb D gene call, TRBD2, has no DNA to confirm it. Germline V gene lookup returns CDR1 SGHRS and CDR2 YFSETQ. The CDR3 length is 15 residues.